This T cell receptor (beta chain) was retrieved from a study of radiotherapy plus CTLA-4 blockade in lung cancer. Chemo-refractory metastatic non-small-cell lung cancer patients received focal radiation with ipilimumab CTLA-4 blockade. The V end lost 4 bases, the J end lost 7 bases, and 14 bases lay between the germline ends. The CDR3 spans 13 residues. Looked up from germline, CDR1 is MNHEY and CDR2 is SVGAGI. Clones were read by immunoSEQ multiplex PCR, and TCRdb kept only the in-frame ones, dropping some. The repertoire holds nearly 15,000 clones, with 72% as singletons. A few counts support this clone.

Material: peripheral blood, obtained from a patient treated with radiotherapy plus ipilimumab. The genes are TRBV6-5 and TRBJ2-7, with D possibly TRBD1 on 5 matching bases. This sequence originates from a human donor with non-small cell lung cancer whose response to radiotherapy plus ipilimumab could not be evaluated. The CDR3 loop is CASSSFDSLEQYV. In nucleotides, the CDR3 is TGTGCCAGCAGTTCATTCGACAGCCTGGAGCAGTACGTC.